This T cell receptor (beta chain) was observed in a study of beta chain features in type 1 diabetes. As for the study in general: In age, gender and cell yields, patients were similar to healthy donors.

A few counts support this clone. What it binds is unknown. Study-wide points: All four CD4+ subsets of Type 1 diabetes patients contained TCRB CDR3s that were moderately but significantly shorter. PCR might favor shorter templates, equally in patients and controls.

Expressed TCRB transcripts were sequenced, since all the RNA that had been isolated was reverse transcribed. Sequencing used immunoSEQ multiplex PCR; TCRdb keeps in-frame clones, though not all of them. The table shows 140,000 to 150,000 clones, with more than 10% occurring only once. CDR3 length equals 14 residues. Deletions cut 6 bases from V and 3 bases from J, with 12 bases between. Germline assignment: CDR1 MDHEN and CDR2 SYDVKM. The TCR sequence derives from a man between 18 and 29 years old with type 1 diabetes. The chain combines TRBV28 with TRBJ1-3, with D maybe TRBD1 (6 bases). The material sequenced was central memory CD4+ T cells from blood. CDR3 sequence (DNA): TGTGCCAGCAGCCCACAGGGTGTTGGAAACACCATATATTTT. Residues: CASSPQGVGNTIYF.